This T cell receptor (beta chain) was recovered during a study of blood T cells in healthy people across ages. In this sample, this clonotype turned up many times. Combining a sample-barcoded 5' primer with a J-beta primer mix, a second PCR ran for about 7 to 11 cycles. TCRdb analysed the 5' RACE reads with MiXCR anew, one entry per CDR3 protein. The data show 700,000 or so distinct CDR3 sequences, around 41% seen once. This receptor was identified in a man at least 80 years old in good health. Sequences were obtained from blood.

The CDR3 bases are TGTGCCAGCAGCCCCCCGCCGGATACGCAGTATTTT. It translates to CASSPPPDTQYF. V gene TRBV5-8 combines with J gene TRBJ2-3, with D uncertain. Between the trimmed V and J ends, which lost 4 bases and 6 bases, there was a span of 9 bases. The CDR3 totals 12 residues. The germline V gene encodes CDR1 SGHTS and CDR2 YDEGEE.